A single sample is the source of the 20 T cell receptor beta chains below, sequenced in a study of CXCR3-negative and CXCR3-positive naive CD8 T cells. General observations from the study: The TRB CDR3s that CXCR3-positive naive cells carried were more hydrophobic than those of CXCR3-negative naive cells.

cDNA libraries for TRB were generated by 5' RACE incorporating UMI labels. Reprocessing the 5' RACE reads, TCRdb reports a single entry for every CDR3 protein and omits DNA. The ten top clones account for about 0.35%, within a sample of 90,000 to 150,000 distinct CDR3 sequences. The antigens for these receptors are not known. Sequenced input: naive CXCR3+ CD8+ T cells from blood. Specified subset: CD45RO-CCR7+CD27+CD95- naive CD8+ T cells expressing CXCR3 (TNR3+). Source of these receptors: a human donor in good health. Some clones in this sample may be carry-over from other donors' samples.

CDR3: CASRGQGHSPLHF. The chain employs TRBV7-6 and TRBJ1-6; TCRdb names TRBD1, which stays unverified in the absence of DNA. Germline V gene data show CDR1 as SGHVS and CDR2 as FNYEAQ. The CDR3 extends over 13 amino acids.

The rearrangement joins TRBV24-1 to TRBJ2-1. Germline V gene lookup returns CDR1 KGHDR and CDR2 SFDVKD. CDR3 length: 12 residues. CDR3 sequence reads: CATTRPYNEQFF.

The chain is built from TRBV29-1 and TRBJ2-3; the TRBD1 assignment by TCRdb is unverifiable without DNA. The CDR3 runs to 17 residues. Germline V lookup: CDR1 SQVTM, CDR2 ANQGSEA. CDR3 protein: CSVEDSDIGEFTDTQYF.

This chain links TRBV27 with TRBJ2-1. Per germline, CDR1 MNHEY and CDR2 SMNVEV (reference sequence). CDR3 length: 14 residues. CDR3: CASSPGELNNEQFF.

The rearrangement joins TRBV19 to TRBJ2-7. This CDR3 spans 13 amino acids. The germline gives CDR1 LNHDA, CDR2 SQIVND (reference sequence). The CDR3 spells CASSTRPSDEQYF.

This chain links TRBV29-1 with TRBJ2-1; TCRdb outputs TRBD1, but without DNA this stays unchecked. This CDR3 is built from 14 residues. The germline V gene has CDR1 SQVTM and CDR2 ANQGSEA. Here the CDR3 reads CSVAQGSSYNEQLF.

The rearrangement links TRBV7-9 to TRBJ1-2; TCRdb's D gene call, TRBD1, goes unchecked for lack of DNA. Germline assignment: CDR1 SEHNR and CDR2 FQNEAQ (reference sequence). CDR3 length: 15 amino acids. CDR3 sequence: CASSLGGKPLNGYTF.

The genes are TRBV28 and TRBJ2-1; TCRdb designates TRBD1, a call that cannot be tested without DNA. The germline CDR1 and CDR2 sequences are MDHEN and SYDVKM. The CDR3 totals 13 residues. The CDR3 is CASSLSGVNEQFF.

The chain employs TRBV14 and TRBJ2-7; without DNA, the TCRdb call of TRBD2 cannot be checked. This CDR3 is 14 amino acids long. Germline V gene sequence: CDR1 SGHDN, CDR2 FVKESK. CDR3 amino acids: CASSQALAGMEQYF.

The V and J genes are TRBV25-1 and TRBJ2-1. The CDR3 runs 14 residues. Germline loops: CDR1 MGHDK, CDR2 SYGVNS. This CDR3 reads CASSALSSYNEQFF.

The CDR3 sequence: CATSAPGTSWGLNEQFF. The V call is TRBV24-1, the J call TRBJ2-1; TCRdb picks TRBD2, but there is no DNA to check that call. The CDR3 is 17 amino acids. The V gene's germline CDR1 is KGHDR and CDR2 SFDVKD.

V and J are TRBV12-3 or TRBV12-4 and TRBJ2-2. This CDR3 region has 16 residues. The chain's CDR3 is CASSSTISVSTGELFF.

This chain joins TRBV7-9 and TRBJ2-5; the D call from TCRdb, TRBD1, cannot be confirmed without DNA. The CDR3 consists of 14 residues. Per the germline V gene, CDR1 is SEHNR and CDR2 is FQNEAQ (reference sequence). The CDR3: CASRPRTGQETQYF.

The rearrangement joins TRBV11-2 to TRBJ2-2; without DNA, the TCRdb call of TRBD2 cannot be checked. Germline CDR1 and CDR2: SGHAT and FQNNGV. The CDR3 loop spans 20 amino acids. This CDR3 reads CASSFHTVVAGGPVTGELFF.

The chain uses TRBV20-1 and TRBJ2-1; TCRdb picks TRBD1, but there is no DNA to check that call. CDR1 and CDR2 from the germline V gene are DFQATT and SNEGSKA (reference sequence). The CDR3 consists of 14 residues. CDR3 residues: CSASGWPGNDEQFF.

V gene TRBV24-1 combines with J gene TRBJ2-1; TCRdb names TRBD2, which stays unverified in the absence of DNA. Germline CDR1 KGHDR, CDR2 SFDVKD. This CDR3 spans 15 amino acids. The CDR3 protein is CATSDFGGSPNEQFF.

This sequence joins TRBV4-2 and TRBJ2-4; TCRdb returns TRBD1, unconfirmable since there is no DNA. This CDR3 region has 17 residues. CDR1 is LGHNA, CDR2 YNFKEQ, per germline. This CDR3 reads CASSPPSGTGGSNIQYF.

The chain carries TRBV6-5 and TRBJ2-1; without DNA, the TCRdb call of TRBD2 cannot be checked. Germline V CDR1 and CDR2: MNHEY, SVGAGI. This CDR3 contains 14 residues. This CDR3 is CASTSGGDYNEQFF.

This rearrangement joins TRBV10-3 to TRBJ2-5; TCRdb picks TRBD1, but there is no DNA to check that call. The germline V gene has CDR1 ENHRY and CDR2 SYGVKD. This CDR3 has 16 residues. CDR3 amino acids: CAISESKGPDGETQYF.

This sequence joins TRBV7-7 and TRBJ2-1; TCRdb lists TRBD2, though no DNA is available to test this call. The CDR3 runs to 15 residues. CDR1 and CDR2 (germline): SSHAT, FNYEAQ (reference sequence). CDR3 amino acids: CASSTRLARYNEQFF.